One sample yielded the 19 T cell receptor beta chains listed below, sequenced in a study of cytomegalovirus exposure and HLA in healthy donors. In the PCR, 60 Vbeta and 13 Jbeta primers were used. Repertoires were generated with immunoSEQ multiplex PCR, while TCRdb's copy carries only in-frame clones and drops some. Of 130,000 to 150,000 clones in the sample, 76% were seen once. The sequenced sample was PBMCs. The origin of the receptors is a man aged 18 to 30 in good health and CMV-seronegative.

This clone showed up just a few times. The CDR3 DNA follows: TGCAGCGTTGGTGGGGGGATGAACACTGAAGCTTTCTTT. As protein: CSVGGGMNTEAFF. The J gene is TRBJ1-1, the V gene TRBV29-1; tentatively, D is TRBD1 (5 bases). This CDR3 is built from 13 residues. Germline-derived CDR1 and CDR2 are SQVTM and ANQGSEA. V lost 4 bases and J 0 bases, leaving 9 bases between the germline ends.

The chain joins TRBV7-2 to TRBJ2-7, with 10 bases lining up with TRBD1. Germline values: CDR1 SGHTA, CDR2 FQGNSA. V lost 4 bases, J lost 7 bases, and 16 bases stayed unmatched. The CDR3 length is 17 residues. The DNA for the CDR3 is TGTGCCAGCAGCTCCCCAAGGGACAGGGGCACGGAGAGGGAGCAGTACTTC. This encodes CASSSPRDRGTEREQYF.

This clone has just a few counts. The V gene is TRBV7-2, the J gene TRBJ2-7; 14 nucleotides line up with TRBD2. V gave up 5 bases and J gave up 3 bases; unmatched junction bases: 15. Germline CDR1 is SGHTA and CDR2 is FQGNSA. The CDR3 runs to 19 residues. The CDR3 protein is CASSRTGTSGSSFFYEQYF. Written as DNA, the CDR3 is TGTGCCAGCAGCCGCACTGGGACTAGCGGGAGCTCGTTTTTCTACGAGCAGTACTTC.

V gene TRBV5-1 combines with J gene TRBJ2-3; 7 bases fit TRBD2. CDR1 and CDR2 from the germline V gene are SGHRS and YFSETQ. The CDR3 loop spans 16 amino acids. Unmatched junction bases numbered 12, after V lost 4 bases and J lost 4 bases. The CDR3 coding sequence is TGCGCCAGCAGCGGAACTAGCGCCGGAGGCCCAGATACGCAGTATTTT. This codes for CASSGTSAGGPDTQYF.

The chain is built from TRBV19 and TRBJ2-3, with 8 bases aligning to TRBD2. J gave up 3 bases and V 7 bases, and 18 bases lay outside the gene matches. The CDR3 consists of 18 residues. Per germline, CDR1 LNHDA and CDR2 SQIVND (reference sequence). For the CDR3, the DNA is TGTGCCAGTACCCCGGACTTAAGAGCGGGGGTCTTAACAGATACGCAGTATTTT. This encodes CASTPDLRAGVLTDTQYF.

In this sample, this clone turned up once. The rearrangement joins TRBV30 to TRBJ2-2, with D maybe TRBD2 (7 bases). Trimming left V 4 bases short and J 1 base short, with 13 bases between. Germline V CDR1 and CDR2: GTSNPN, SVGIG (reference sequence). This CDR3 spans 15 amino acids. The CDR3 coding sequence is TGTGCCTGGAAGGGGGGGGCACTGAACACCGGGGAGCTGTTTTTT. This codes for CAWKGGALNTGELFF. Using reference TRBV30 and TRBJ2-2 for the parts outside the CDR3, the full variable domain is SQTIHQWPATLVQPVGSPLSLECTVEGTSNPNLYWYRQAAGRGLQLLFYSVGIGQISSEVPQNLSASRPQDRQFILSSKKLLLSDSGFYLCAWKGGALNTGELFFGEGSRLTVL.

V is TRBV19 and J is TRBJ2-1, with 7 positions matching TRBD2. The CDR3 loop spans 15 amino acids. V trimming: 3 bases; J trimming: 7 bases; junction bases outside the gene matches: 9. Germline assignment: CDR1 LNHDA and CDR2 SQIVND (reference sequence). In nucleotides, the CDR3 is TGTGCCAGTAGTATTAGGACTAGAACGCAAAATGAGCAGTTCTTC. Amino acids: CASSIRTRTQNEQFF.

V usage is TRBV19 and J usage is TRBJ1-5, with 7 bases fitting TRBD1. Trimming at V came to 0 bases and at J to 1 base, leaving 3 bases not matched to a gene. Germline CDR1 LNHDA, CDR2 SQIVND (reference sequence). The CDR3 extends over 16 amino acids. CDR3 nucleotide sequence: TGTGCCAGTAGTATAGATCTCAGGGGGAGCAATCAGCCCCAGCATTTT. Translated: CASSIDLRGSNQPQHF.

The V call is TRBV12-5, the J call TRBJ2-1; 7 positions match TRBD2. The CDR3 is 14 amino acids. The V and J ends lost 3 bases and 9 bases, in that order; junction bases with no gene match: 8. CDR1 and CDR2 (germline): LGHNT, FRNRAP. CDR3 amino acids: CASGLGDYAGEQFF. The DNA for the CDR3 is TGTGCTAGTGGTTTAGGGGACTATGCAGGTGAGCAGTTCTTC.

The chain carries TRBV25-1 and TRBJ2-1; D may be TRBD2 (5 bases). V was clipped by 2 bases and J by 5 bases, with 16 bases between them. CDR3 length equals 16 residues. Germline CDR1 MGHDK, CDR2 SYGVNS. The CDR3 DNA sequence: TGTGCCAGCAGTGAACCGGTTGGGGAGTCGGACAATGAGCAGTTCTTC. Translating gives CASSEPVGESDNEQFF.

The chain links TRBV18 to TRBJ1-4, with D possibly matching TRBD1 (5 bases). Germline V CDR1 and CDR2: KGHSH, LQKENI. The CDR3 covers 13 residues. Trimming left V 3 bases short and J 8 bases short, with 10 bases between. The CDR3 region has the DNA TGTGCCAGCTCACCTAACTGGGGCGAAAAACTGTTTTTT. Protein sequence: CASSPNWGEKLFF.

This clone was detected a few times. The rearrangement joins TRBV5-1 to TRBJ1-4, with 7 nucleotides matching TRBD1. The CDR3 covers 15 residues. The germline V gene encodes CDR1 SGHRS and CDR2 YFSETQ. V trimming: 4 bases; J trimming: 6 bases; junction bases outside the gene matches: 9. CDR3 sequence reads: CASSPGTAIYEKLFF. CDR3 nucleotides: TGCGCCAGCAGCCCTGGGACAGCTATCTATGAAAAACTGTTTTTT.

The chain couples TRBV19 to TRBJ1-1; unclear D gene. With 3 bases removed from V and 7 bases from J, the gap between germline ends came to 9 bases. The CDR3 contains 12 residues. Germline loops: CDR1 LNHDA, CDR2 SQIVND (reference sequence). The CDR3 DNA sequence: TGTGCCAGTAGTATTCCCCCCTTTGAAGCTTTCTTT. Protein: CASSIPPFEAFF.

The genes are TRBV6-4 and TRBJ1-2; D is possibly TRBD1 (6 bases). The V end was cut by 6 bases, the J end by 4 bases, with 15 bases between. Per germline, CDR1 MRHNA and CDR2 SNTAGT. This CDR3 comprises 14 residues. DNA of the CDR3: TGTGCCAGCAGGGTGGGGGGGCAAAGCTATGGCTACACCTTC. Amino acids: CASRVGGQSYGYTF.

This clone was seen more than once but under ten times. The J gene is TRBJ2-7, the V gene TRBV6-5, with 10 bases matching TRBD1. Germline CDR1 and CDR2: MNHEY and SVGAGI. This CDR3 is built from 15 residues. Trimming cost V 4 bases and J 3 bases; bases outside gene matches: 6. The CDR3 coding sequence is TGTGCCAGCAGTTCAACCGGGACAGGGGTCTACGAGCAGTACTTC. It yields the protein CASSSTGTGVYEQYF.

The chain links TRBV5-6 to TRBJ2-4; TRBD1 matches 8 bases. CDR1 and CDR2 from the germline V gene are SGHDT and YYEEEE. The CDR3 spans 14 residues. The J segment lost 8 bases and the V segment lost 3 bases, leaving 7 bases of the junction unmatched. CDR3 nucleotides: TGTGCCAGCAGCTGGGGAGGACAGGGACACATTCAGTACTTC. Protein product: CASSWGGQGHIQYF.

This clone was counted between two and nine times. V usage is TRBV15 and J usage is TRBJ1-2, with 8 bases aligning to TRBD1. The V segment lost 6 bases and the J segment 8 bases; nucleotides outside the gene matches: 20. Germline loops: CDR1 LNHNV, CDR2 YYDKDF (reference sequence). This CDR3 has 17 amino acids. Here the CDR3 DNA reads TGTGCCACCAGGGCAACCTCGGGACAGGTTGATCAGTGGGGCTACACCTTC. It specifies CATRATSGQVDQWGYTF.

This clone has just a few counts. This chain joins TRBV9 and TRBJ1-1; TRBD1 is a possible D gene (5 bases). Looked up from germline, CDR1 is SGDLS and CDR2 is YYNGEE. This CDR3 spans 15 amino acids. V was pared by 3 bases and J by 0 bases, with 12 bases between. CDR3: CASSGRGGMNTEAFF. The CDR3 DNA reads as TGTGCCAGCAGCGGGAGGGGTGGGATGAACACTGAAGCTTTCTTT.

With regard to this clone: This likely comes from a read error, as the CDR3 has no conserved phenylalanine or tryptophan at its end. The CDR3 sequence is CASSFGGPTNPYEQYL. The CDR3 DNA reads as TGCGCCAGCAGCTTCGGGGGACCCACTAATCCCTACGAGCAGTACCTC. The chain is built from TRBV5-1 and TRBJ2-7, with D possibly matching TRBD2 (6 bases). This CDR3 comprises 16 residues. Germline assignment: CDR1 SGHRS and CDR2 YFSETQ. V lost 2 bases, J lost 2 bases, and 17 bases lay in between.